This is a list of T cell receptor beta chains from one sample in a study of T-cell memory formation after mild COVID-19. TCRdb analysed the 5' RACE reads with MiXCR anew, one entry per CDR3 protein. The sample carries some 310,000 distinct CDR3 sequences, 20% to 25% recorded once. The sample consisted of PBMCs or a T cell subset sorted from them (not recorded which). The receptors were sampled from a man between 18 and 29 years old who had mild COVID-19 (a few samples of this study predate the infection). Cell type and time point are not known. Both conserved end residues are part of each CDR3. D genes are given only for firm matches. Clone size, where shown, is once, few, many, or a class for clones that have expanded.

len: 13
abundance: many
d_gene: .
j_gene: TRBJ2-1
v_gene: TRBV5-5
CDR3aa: CASSLRGEGEQFF
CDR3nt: TGTGCCAGCAGCTTGCGTGGTGAGGGTGAGCAGTTCTTC

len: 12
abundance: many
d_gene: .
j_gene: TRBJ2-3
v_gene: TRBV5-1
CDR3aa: CASSWGTDTQYF
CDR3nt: TGCGCCAGCAGCTGGGGGACAGATACGCAGTATTTT

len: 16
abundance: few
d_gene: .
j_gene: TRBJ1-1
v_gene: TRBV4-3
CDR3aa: CASSQDRRGLNTEAFF
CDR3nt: TGCGCCAGCAGCCAAGATCGGAGGGGACTGAACACTGAAGCTTTCTTT

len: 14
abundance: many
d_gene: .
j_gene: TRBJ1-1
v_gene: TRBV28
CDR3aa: CASSSPAMNTEAFF
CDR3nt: TGTGCCAGCAGTTCTCCAGCCATGAACACTGAAGCTTTCTTT

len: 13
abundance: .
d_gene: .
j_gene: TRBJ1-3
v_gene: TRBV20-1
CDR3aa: CSASRSGGNTIYF
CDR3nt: TGCAGTGCTAGTCGCTCCGGAGGAAACACCATATATTTT

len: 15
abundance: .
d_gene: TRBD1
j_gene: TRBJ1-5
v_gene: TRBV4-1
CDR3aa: CASSPGGQWRMPQHF
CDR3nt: TGCGCCAGCAGCCCGGGGGGACAGTGGAGAATGCCCCAGCATTTT

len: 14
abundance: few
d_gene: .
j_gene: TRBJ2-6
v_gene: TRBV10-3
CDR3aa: CAISESSGANVLTF
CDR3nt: TGTGCCATCAGTGAGTCGTCTGGGGCCAACGTCCTGACTTTC

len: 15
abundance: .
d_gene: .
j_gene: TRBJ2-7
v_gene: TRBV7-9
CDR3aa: CASSSRRGSSYEQYF
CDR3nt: TGTGCCAGCAGCTCCCGGCGAGGGAGCTCCTACGAGCAGTACTTC

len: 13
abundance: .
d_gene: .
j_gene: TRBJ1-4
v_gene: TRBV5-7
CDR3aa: CASSLKGCEKLFF
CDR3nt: TGTGCCAGCAGCTTGAAAGGGTGTGAAAAACTGTTTTTT

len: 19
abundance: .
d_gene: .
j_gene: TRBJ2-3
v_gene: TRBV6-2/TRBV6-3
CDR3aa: CASSYPGAGHSPSTDTQYF
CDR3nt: TGTGCCAGCAGTTATCCCGGGGCGGGACACTCGCCCAGCACAGATACGCAGTATTTT

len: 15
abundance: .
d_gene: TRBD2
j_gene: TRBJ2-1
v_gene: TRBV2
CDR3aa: CASRRAGGASNEQFF
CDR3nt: TGTGCCAGCCGAAGGGCGGGGGGGGCTTCCAATGAGCAGTTCTTC

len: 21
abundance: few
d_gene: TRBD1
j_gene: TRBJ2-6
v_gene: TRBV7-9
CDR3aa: CASSSTGQGAPSHSGANVLTF
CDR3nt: TGTGCCAGCAGCTCAACGGGGCAGGGGGCGCCCTCTCACTCTGGGGCCAACGTCCTGACTTTC

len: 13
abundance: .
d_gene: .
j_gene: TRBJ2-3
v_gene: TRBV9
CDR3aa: CASSDWDTDTQYF
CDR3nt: TGTGCCAGCAGCGACTGGGACACAGATACGCAGTATTTT

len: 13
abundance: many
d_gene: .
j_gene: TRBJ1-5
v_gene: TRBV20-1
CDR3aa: CSASPDSNQPQHF
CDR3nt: TGCAGTGCTAGTCCAGATAGCAATCAGCCCCAGCATTTT

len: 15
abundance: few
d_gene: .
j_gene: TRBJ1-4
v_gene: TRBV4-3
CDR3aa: CASSHRRGTNEKLFF
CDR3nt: TGCGCCAGCAGCCATCGGCGGGGGACTAATGAAAAACTGTTTTTT

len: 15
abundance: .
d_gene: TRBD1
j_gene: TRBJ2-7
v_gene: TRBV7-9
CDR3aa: CASSRRRDRVDEQYF
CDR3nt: TGTGCCAGCAGCAGACGTCGCGACAGGGTCGACGAGCAGTACTTC

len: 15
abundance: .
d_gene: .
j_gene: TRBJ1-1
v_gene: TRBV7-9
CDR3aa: CASSLARGGVTEAFF
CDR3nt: TGTGCCAGCAGCTTAGCGCGAGGGGGGGTCACTGAAGCTTTCTTT

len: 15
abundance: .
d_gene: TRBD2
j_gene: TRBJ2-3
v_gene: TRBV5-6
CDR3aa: CASSRGTSGRDTQYF
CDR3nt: TGTGCCAGCAGCCGCGGGACTAGCGGTAGGGATACGCAGTATTTT

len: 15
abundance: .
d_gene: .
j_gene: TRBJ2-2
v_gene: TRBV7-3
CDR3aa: CASSPGMTNTGELFF
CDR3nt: TGTGCCAGCAGCCCGGGAATGACGAACACCGGGGAGCTGTTTTTT

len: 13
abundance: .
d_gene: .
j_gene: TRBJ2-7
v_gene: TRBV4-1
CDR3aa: CASSHQKDHEQYF
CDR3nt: TGCGCCAGCAGCCATCAGAAGGACCACGAGCAGTACTTC

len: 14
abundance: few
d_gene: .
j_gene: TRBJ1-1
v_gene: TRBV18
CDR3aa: CASSEQGPNTEAFF
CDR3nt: TGTGCCAGCTCAGAACAGGGTCCGAACACTGAAGCTTTCTTT

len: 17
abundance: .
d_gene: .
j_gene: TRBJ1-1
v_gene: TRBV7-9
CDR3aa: CASSLEAGLSLNTEAFF
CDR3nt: TGTGCCAGCAGCTTAGAAGCCGGGCTTTCCCTGAACACTGAAGCTTTCTTT

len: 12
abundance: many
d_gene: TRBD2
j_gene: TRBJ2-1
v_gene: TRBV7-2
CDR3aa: CASSFLAGEQFF
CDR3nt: TGTGCCAGCAGCTTCTTAGCGGGTGAGCAGTTCTTC

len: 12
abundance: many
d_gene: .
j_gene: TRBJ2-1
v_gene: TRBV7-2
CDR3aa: CATRGASREQFF
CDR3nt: TGTGCCACCAGGGGGGCTTCACGGGAGCAGTTCTTC

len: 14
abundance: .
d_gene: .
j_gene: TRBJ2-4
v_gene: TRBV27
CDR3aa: CASSEMDSQNIQYF
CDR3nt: TGTGCCAGCAGTGAAATGGACAGTCAAAACATTCAGTACTTC

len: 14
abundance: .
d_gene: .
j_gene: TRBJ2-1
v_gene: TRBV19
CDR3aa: CASSITGGYNEQFF
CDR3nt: TGTGCCAGTAGTATTACCGGGGGTTACAATGAGCAGTTCTTC

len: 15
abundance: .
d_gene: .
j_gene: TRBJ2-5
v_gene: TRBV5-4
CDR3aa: CASSHTDSIQETQYF
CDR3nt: TGTGCCAGCAGCCATACAGACAGTATTCAAGAGACCCAGTACTTC

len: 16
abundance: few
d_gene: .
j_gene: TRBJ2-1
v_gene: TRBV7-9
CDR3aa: CASSLVSLATSNEQFF
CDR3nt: TGTGCCAGCAGCTTAGTGTCGCTAGCGACCTCCAATGAGCAGTTCTTC

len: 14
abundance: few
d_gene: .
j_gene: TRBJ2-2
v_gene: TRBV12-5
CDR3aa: CASGSTGNTGELFF
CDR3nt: TGTGCTAGTGGTTCCACAGGGAACACCGGGGAGCTGTTTTTT

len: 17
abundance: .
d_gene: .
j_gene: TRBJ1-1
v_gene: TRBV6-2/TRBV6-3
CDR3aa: CASSSLGWSESNTEAFF
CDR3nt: TGTGCCAGCAGTTCTTTGGGTTGGTCAGAATCGAACACTGAAGCTTTCTTT

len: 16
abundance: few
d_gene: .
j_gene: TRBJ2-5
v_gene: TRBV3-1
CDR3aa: CASSRASGGGEETQYF
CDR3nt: TGTGCCAGCAGCCGCGCGTCTGGAGGGGGCGAAGAGACCCAGTACTTC

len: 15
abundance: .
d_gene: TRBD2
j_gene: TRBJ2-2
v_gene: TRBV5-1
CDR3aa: CASSTGTSNTGELFF
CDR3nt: TGCGCCAGCAGCACCGGGACTAGCAACACCGGGGAGCTGTTTTTT

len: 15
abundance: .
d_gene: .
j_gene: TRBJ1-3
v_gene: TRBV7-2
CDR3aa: CASSLRGGSGNTIYF
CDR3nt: TGTGCCAGCAGCTTACGCGGGGGCTCTGGAAACACCATATATTTT

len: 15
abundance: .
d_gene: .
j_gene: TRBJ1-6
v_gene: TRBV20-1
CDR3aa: CSARTGLREASPLHF
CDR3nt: TGCAGTGCTAGAACGGGACTCCGCGAGGCATCACCCCTCCACTTT

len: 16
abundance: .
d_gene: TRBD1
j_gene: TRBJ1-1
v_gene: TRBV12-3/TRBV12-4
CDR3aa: CASSSGQGLLNTEAFF
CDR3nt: TGTGCCAGCAGTTCTGGACAGGGCCTCTTGAACACTGAAGCTTTCTTT

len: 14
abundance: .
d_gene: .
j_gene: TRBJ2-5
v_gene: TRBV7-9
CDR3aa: CASSLKGWEETQYF
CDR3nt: TGTGCCAGCAGCTTAAAAGGGTGGGAAGAGACCCAGTACTTC

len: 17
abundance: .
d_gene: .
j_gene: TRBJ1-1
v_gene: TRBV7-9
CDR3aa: CASSLQEGWVLNTEAFF
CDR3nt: TGTGCCAGCAGCTTACAAGAGGGGTGGGTTTTGAACACTGAAGCTTTCTTT

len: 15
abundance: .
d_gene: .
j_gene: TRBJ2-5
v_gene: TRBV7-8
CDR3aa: CASSLPLRVAKTQYF
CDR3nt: TGTGCCAGCAGCTTACCGCTCAGGGTCGCAAAGACCCAGTACTTC

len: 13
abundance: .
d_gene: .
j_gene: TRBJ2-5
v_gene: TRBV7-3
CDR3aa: CASSKGVQETQYF
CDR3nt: TGTGCCAGCAGCAAGGGGGTCCAAGAGACCCAGTACTTC

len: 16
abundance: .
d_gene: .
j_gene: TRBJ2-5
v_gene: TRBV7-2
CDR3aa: CASSLLASGRQETQYF
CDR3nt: TGTGCCAGCAGCTTACTAGCGTCGGGTAGGCAAGAGACCCAGTACTTC

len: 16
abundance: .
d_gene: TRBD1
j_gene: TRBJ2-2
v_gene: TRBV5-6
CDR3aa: CASSYGQGGYTGELFF
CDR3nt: TGTGCCAGCAGCTACGGACAGGGCGGTTACACCGGGGAGCTGTTTTTT

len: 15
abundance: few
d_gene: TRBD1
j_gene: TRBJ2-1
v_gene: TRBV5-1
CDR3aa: CASRTTGTGNNEQFF
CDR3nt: TGCGCCAGCAGAACGACCGGGACAGGCAACAATGAGCAGTTCTTC

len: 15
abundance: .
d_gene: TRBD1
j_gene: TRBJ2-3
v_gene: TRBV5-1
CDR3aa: CASSRQGSGTDTQYF
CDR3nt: TGCGCCAGCAGCAGACAGGGATCGGGCACAGATACGCAGTATTTT

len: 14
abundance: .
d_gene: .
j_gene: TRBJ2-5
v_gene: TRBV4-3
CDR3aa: CASRPGTDQETQYF
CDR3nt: TGCGCCAGCAGACCGGGAACAGATCAAGAGACCCAGTACTTC

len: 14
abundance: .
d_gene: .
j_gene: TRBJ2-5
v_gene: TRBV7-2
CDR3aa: CASSLVREGETQYF
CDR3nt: TGTGCCAGCAGCCTAGTCCGGGAAGGGGAGACCCAGTACTTC

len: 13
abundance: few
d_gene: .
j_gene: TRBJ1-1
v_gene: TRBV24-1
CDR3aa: CATSDRDTAQAFF
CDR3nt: TGTGCCACCAGTGATAGGGACACCGCACAAGCTTTCTTT

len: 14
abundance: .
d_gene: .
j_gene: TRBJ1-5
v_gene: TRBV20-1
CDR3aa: CSAPDLDSNQPQHF
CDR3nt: TGCAGTGCCCCGGACTTAGATAGCAATCAGCCCCAGCATTTT

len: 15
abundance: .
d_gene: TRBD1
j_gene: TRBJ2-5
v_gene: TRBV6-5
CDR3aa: CASRVTGGRRETQYF
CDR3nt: TGTGCCAGCAGGGTTACAGGGGGCCGACGAGAGACCCAGTACTTC

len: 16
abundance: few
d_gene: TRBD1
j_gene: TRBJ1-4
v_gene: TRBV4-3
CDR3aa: CASSQAPGQGRKKLFF
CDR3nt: TGCGCCAGCAGCCAAGCGCCGGGACAGGGGCGGAAAAAACTGTTTTTT

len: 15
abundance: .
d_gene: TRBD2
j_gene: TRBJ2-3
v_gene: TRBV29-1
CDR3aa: CSVPRGGLRTDTQYF
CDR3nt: TGCAGCGTGCCCCGGGGGGGGCTTCGCACAGATACGCAGTATTTT

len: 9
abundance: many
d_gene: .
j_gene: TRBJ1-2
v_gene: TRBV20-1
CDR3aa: CSASGGYTF
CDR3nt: TGCAGTGCTAGTGGTGGCTACACCTTC

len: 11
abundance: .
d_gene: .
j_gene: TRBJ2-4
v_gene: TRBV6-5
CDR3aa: CASSYQNIQYF
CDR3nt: TGTGCCAGCAGTTACCAGAACATTCAGTACTTC

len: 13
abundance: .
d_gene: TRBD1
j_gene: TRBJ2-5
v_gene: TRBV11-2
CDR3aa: CASSRGRTGFQYF
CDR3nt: TGTGCCAGCAGCCGGGGGAGGACAGGGTTTCAGTACTTC

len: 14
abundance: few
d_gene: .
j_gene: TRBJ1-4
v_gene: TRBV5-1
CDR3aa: CASKDGTTNEKLFF
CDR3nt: TGCGCCAGCAAAGACGGCACAACTAATGAAAAACTGTTTTTT

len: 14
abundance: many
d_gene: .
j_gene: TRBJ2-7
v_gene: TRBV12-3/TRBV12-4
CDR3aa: CASSPQGSTYEQYF
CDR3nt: TGTGCCAGCAGTCCACAGGGTTCTACCTACGAGCAGTACTTC